Below, 21 T cell receptor beta chains from the same sample are listed, as sequenced in a study of beta chain features in type 1 diabetes. Expressed TCRB transcripts were sequenced, since all the RNA that had been isolated was reverse transcribed. The data were produced by immunoSEQ multiplex PCR, yet TCRdb's version contains in-frame clones alone and is incomplete. Of 300,000 to 400,000 clones in the sample, over 7% were seen once. Study results and limitations: Moderate but significant shortening of TCRB CDR3s was recorded in all four CD4+ subsets from Type 1 diabetes patients.

No antigen has been identified for these receptors. The specimen was central memory CD4+ T cells from blood. The receptor set was obtained from a man aged 25-40 years with type 1 diabetes.

This clone has just a few counts. The chain employs TRBV5-1 and TRBJ1-3, with D possibly matching TRBD1 (5 bases). Germline V gene sequence: CDR1 SGHRS, CDR2 YFSETQ. The CDR3 extends over 16 amino acids. V was cut by 0 bases and J by 2 bases, with 12 bases left in between. The CDR3 DNA reads as TGCGCCAGCAGCTTGGTGATCGGGGGTGCTGGAAACACCATATATTTT. Protein: CASSLVIGGAGNTIYF.

This clone was seen a handful of times. The chain couples TRBV30 to TRBJ1-1; D gene ambiguous. Germline CDR1 is GTSNPN and CDR2 is SVGIG (reference sequence). V lost 1 base, J lost 7 bases, and 7 bases lay in between. The CDR3 has 11 residues. As DNA, the CDR3 is TGTGCCTGGAGTGGGTCGGGTGAAGCTTTCTTT. This gives the protein CAWSGSGEAFF.

This chain uses TRBV18 with TRBJ2-7; TRBD2 is a possible D gene (5 bases). Deletions cut 3 bases from V and 1 base from J, with 10 bases between. The germline V gene encodes CDR1 KGHSH and CDR2 LQKENI. The CDR3 has 14 amino acids. CDR3 region: CASSPEGFSYEQYF. The CDR3 DNA is TGTGCCAGCTCACCTGAGGGATTTTCCTACGAGCAGTACTTC.

This chain connects TRBV30 to TRBJ1-4; D remains ambiguous. The ends were cut back, 2 bases at V and 2 bases at J, with 12 bases in the middle. Germline CDR1 GTSNPN, CDR2 SVGIG (reference sequence). The CDR3 covers 15 residues. CDR3 sequence: CAWSPRASTNEKLFF. In DNA form, the CDR3 reads TGTGCCTGGAGTCCCCGGGCCTCGACTAATGAAAAACTGTTTTTT. Full variable domain (remainder filled in from reference TRBV30 and TRBJ1-4): SQTIHQWPATLVQPVGSPLSLECTVEGTSNPNLYWYRQAAGRGLQLLFYSVGIGQISSEVPQNLSASRPQDRQFILSSKKLLLSDSGFYLCAWSPRASTNEKLFFGSGTQLSVL.

In its sample, this clone was seen a few times. The chain uses TRBV19 and TRBJ1-1; 9 bases are a match to TRBD1. This CDR3 comprises 15 residues. CDR1 and CDR2 from the germline V gene are LNHDA and SQIVND (reference sequence). J gave up 5 bases and V 7 bases, and 11 bases lay outside the gene matches. CDR3 sequence reads: CASKDGGQGNTEAFF. CDR3 DNA sequence: TGTGCCAGTAAAGACGGCGGACAGGGGAATACTGAAGCTTTCTTT.

The J gene is TRBJ1-3, the V gene TRBV10-3; maybe TRBD1 (5 bases). V was trimmed by 4 bases and J by 4 bases, leaving 11 bases between them. The CDR3 contains 14 residues. Germline CDR1 is ENHRY and CDR2 is SYGVKD. The CDR3 reads CAISAGRDGNTIYF. Written as DNA, the CDR3 is TGTGCCATCAGTGCCGGCAGGGACGGAAACACCATATATTTT.

This clone was seen many times. The chain is built from TRBV6-6 and TRBJ1-1; 9 bases match TRBD1. V was clipped by 4 bases and J by 1 base; unmatched bases: 4. CDR3 length equals 15 residues. From germline, CDR1 is MNHNY and CDR2 SVGAGI (reference sequence). CDR3 region: CASSWQQGANTEAFF. Here the CDR3 DNA reads TGTGCCAGCAGTTGGCAACAGGGGGCGAACACTGAAGCTTTCTTT.

Only a few counts were recorded for this clone. The V and J genes are TRBV29-1 and TRBJ1-1; tentatively, D is TRBD1 (6 bases). The V gene's germline CDR1 is SQVTM and CDR2 ANQGSEA. The CDR3 spans 13 residues. Trimming shortened V by 4 bases and J by 0 bases, and 9 bases separated the two germline ends. Written as DNA, the CDR3 is TGCAGCGTTGGACAGGCTTTGAACACTGAAGCTTTCTTT. Residues: CSVGQALNTEAFF. Full variable domain (remainder filled in from reference TRBV29-1 and TRBJ1-1): SAVISQKPSRDICQRGTSLTIQCQVDSQVTMMFWYRQQPGQSLTLIATANQGSEATYESGFVIDKFPISRPNLTFSTLTVSNMSPEDSSIYLCSVGQALNTEAFFGQGTRLTVV.

The rearrangement uses TRBV4-3 and TRBJ2-2; D might be TRBD1 (5 bases). Germline CDR1 and CDR2: LGHNA and YSLEER. This CDR3 is built from 17 residues. V was cut by 0 bases and J by 2 bases, with 13 bases left in between. The chain's CDR3 is CASSQDQNRRNTGELFF. In nucleotides, the CDR3 is TGCGCCAGCAGCCAAGATCAGAACAGGCGAAACACCGGGGAGCTGTTTTTT.

The rearrangement joins TRBV19 to TRBJ1-2; D is unclear. V gave up 4 bases and J gave up 4 bases, with 13 bases separating them. Germline CDR1 LNHDA, CDR2 SQIVND (reference sequence). There are 14 residues in the CDR3. Here the CDR3 reads CASSTALGGYGYTF. For the CDR3, the DNA is TGTGCCAGTAGTACGGCGCTGGGTGGCTATGGCTACACCTTC.

There are many counts of this clone. This chain joins TRBV14 and TRBJ2-3; possible D gene TRBD1, 6 bases. With 4 bases removed from V and 2 bases from J, the gap between germline ends came to 13 bases. CDR3 length: 15 residues. Germline CDR1 reads SGHDN; CDR2 reads FVKESK. CDR3 coding DNA: TGTGCCAGCAGCCCACAGGGACGGCTCACAGATACGCAGTATTTT. Its translation is CASSPQGRLTDTQYF.

This clone was counted only a few times. The rearrangement uses TRBV25-1 and TRBJ1-5; D is undetermined. V was pared by 5 bases and J by 1 base, with 6 bases between. Germline V CDR1 and CDR2: MGHDK, SYGVNS. CDR3 length: 13 amino acids. Here the CDR3 DNA reads TGTGCCAGCAGTCCCAGGAGCAATCAGCCCCAGCATTTT. Its protein is CASSPRSNQPQHF.

This clone was observed a handful of times. The rearrangement uses TRBV27 and TRBJ2-5; unclear D gene. The CDR3 has 12 amino acids. Per the germline V gene, CDR1 is MNHEY and CDR2 is SMNVEV (reference sequence). The V end lost 4 bases, the J end lost 1 base, and 4 bases lay between the germline ends. The CDR3 nucleotides read TGTGCCAGCAGTTCACCCCAAGAGACCCAGTACTTC. Protein product: CASSSPQETQYF.

The genes are TRBV5-1 and TRBJ2-4; 8 bases agree with TRBD1. The CDR3 is 15 amino acids. The germline V gene has CDR1 SGHRS and CDR2 YFSETQ. V lost 4 bases and J lost 8; bases outside the gene matches: 11. The CDR3 region has the DNA TGCGCCAGCAGCCAACCGACAGGGGAAGCGGACATTCAGTACTTC. As protein: CASSQPTGEADIQYF.

The CDR3 DNA is TGTGCCAGCAGTGAGACTAGCGGGGGGGTACGGCAGTTCTTC. Protein: CASSETSGGVRQFF. The chain employs TRBV2 and TRBJ2-1; 14 positions match TRBD2. The J segment lost 12 bases and the V segment lost 3 bases, leaving 4 bases of the junction unmatched. The germline CDR1 and CDR2 sequences are SNHLY and FYNNEI. The CDR3 covers 14 residues.

This clone has only a few counts. The chain employs TRBV9 and TRBJ2-7; possible D gene TRBD1, 5 bases. Trimming shortened V by 5 bases and J by 7 bases, and 13 bases separated the two germline ends. Germline lookup yields CDR1 SGDLS and CDR2 YYNGEE. The CDR3 covers 12 residues. The CDR3 bases are TGTGCCAGCAGTGCATCAGGGATTGAGCAGTACTTC. Its protein product is CASSASGIEQYF.

This clone was counted between two and nine times. The chain has TRBV10-3 and TRBJ2-3; D is unclear. CDR3 size: 15 residues. V was pared by 10 bases and J by 0 bases, with 17 bases between. From germline, CDR1 is ENHRY and CDR2 SYGVKD. The CDR3 reads CATGPSKGSTDTQYF. Written as DNA, the CDR3 is TGTGCCACCGGGCCCTCAAAAGGGAGCACAGATACGCAGTATTTT.

This clone has just a few counts. V and J are TRBV28 and TRBJ1-4; TRBD1 aligns across 8 bases. Germline V lookup: CDR1 MDHEN, CDR2 SYDVKM. The CDR3 has 14 residues. J was trimmed by 8 bases and V by 10 bases; bases with no gene match: 12. In DNA form, the CDR3 reads TGTGCCACCACGAGGACAGGGATTCAGGAAAAACTGTTTTTT. Encoded protein: CATTRTGIQEKLFF.

This chain uses TRBV7-2 with TRBJ2-3; D unresolved. The CDR3 is 18 residues long. Germline assignment: CDR1 SGHTA and CDR2 FQGNSA. V was pared by 4 bases and J by 0 bases, with 20 bases between. CDR3 residues: CASSSNSAASYSTDTQYF. In DNA, the CDR3 is TGTGCCAGCAGCTCGAATAGTGCAGCCAGCTATAGCACAGATACGCAGTATTTT.

A word on this clone: At one of its ends the junction is not consistent with the germline gene, which may arise from a read error. The rearrangement uses TRBV5-4 and TRBJ2-3; TRBD2 might be the D (6 bases). Germline V CDR1 and CDR2: SGHNT, YYREEE (reference sequence). The CDR3 spans 15 residues. The CDR3 spells CASSQEEGAADTQYF. The CDR3 DNA reads as TGCGCCAGCAGCCAAGAGGAGGGTGCGGCAGATACGCAGTATTTT. The complete variable domain, with remaining parts taken from reference TRBV5-4 and TRBJ2-3, reads ETGVTQSPTHLIKTRGQQVTLRCSSQSGHNTVSWYQQALGQGPQFIFQYYREEENGRGNFPPRFSGLQFPNYSSELNVNALELDDSALYLCASSQEEGAADTQYFGPGTRLTVL.

This chain uses TRBV18 with TRBJ1-2, with TRBD1 matching 7 bases. V shed 4 bases and J 1 base; nucleotides not matched to a gene: 6. There are 15 residues in the CDR3. Germline V gives CDR1 KGHSH, CDR2 LQKENI. The CDR3 DNA sequence: TGTGCCAGCTCACTGGGGACAGCGAGTAACTATGGCTACACCTTC. Translating it yields CASSLGTASNYGYTF. Based on the CDR3 plus reference TRBV18 and TRBJ1-2, the full variable domain is NAGVMQNPRHLVRRRGQEARLRCSPMKGHSHVYWYRQLPEEGLKFMVYLQKENIIDESGMPKERFSAEFPKEGPSILRIQQVVRGDSAAYFCASSLGTASNYGYTFGSGTRLTVV.